Listed below are T cell receptor beta chains from one sample, sequenced in a study of blood T cell repertoires in COVID-19. Clones were read by immunoSEQ multiplex PCR, and TCRdb kept only the in-frame ones, dropping some. The table lists about 190,000 clones, roughly 80% of them singletons, with 13% in the top ten. The sequencing sample was made of peripheral blood. These TCRs come from a man between 45 and 60 years old who had recovered from COVID-19. Each CDR3 is given with its conserved first and last residue. A D gene is named only where the DNA matches it firmly. Clone size appears in some rows only: once, few, many, or a class for an expanded clone.

V,J,size,D,DNA,CDR3
TRBV9,TRBJ1-1,.,TRBD1,TGTGCCAGCAGCCCATGGGACAGGGGGCAGGCTTTCTTT,CASSPWDRGQAFF
TRBV5-1,TRBJ2-3,.,.,TGCGCCAGCAGCTTGGATCTAGCCAAGACAAGCACAGATACGCAGTATTTT,CASSLDLAKTSTDTQYF
TRBV7-9,TRBJ2-5,once,TRBD2,TGTGCCAGCAGCGTGCCGGGACTAGCTTTCCAAGAGACCCAGTACTTC,CASSVPGLAFQETQYF
TRBV20-1,TRBJ2-7,few,.,TGCAGTGCTAGTGTATCCGGGTCGCGGGAGCAGTACTTC,CSASVSGSREQYF
TRBV21-1,TRBJ2-5,.,.,TGTGCCAGCAGCAAAGGACAGGGGGCCTCTCGAGGCAGGGAGACCCAGTACTTC,CASSKGQGASRGRETQYF
TRBV12-5,TRBJ2-1,.,TRBD1,TGTGCTAGTGGCCAGGGGACAGCCCCCAATGAGCAGTTCTTC,CASGQGTAPNEQFF
TRBV7-9,TRBJ1-2,.,TRBD1,TGTGCCAGCAGCGTTACAGGGGCTCAGGGCTACACCTTC,CASSVTGAQGYTF
TRBV4-2,TRBJ2-1,once,.,TGTGCCAGCAGCCTAAGCGGCGGGATCGCGGACAATGAGCAGTTCTTC,CASSLSGGIADNEQFF
TRBV27,TRBJ2-3,.,.,TGTGCCAGCGGAGCGAGAGGCACAGATACGCAGTATTTT,CASGARGTDTQYF
TRBV30,TRBJ1-4,.,TRBD1,TGTGCCTGGAGTTTAGGGGCAGGGGGATATGAAAAACTGTTTTTT,CAWSLGAGGYEKLFF
TRBV7-3,TRBJ2-3,.,TRBD2,TGTGCCAGCAGCTATGGGACTAGCGGGGCAACAGATACGCAGTATTTT,CASSYGTSGATDTQYF
TRBV6-1,TRBJ2-5,.,TRBD2,TGTGCCAGCAGTGAGACCCGGGGGGTCGAGACCCAGTACTTC,CASSETRGVETQYF
TRBV20-1,TRBJ1-5,.,.,TGCAGTGCTAGTAGTCCGGGGGACTCGCCCCAGCATTTT,CSASSPGDSPQHF
TRBV5-1,TRBJ2-5,.,.,TGCGCCAGCAGCTTGGTAGAAGAGACCCAGTACTTC,CASSLVEETQYF